This paragraph reports one T cell receptor beta chain. The sample originates from a study of blood T cell repertoires in COVID-19. The overall study: COVID-19 samples collected from the United States, Italy and Spain covered acute and convalescent phases.

This study enrolled people aged about 18 to 100 from about two dozen US geographic areas. Self-reported history from a screening survey and questionnaire set each donor's cohort. Per the authors' pipeline: Amplification of reference gene primers provided the estimated nucleated cell counts. Clones were read by immunoSEQ multiplex PCR, and TCRdb kept only the in-frame ones, dropping some. The V and J calls and clone size are taken from that table; D and trimming were inferred from the DNA. The top ten hold 0.7% of the sample, which has about 470,000 clones, 87% seen once. Germline V CDR1 and CDR2: SGHRS, YFSETQ. The CDR3 is 16 residues long. V lost 3 bases, J lost 3 bases, and 19 bases lay in between.

The TCR comes from a woman between 18 and 30 years old who had recovered from COVID-19. The V call is TRBV5-1, the J call TRBJ2-7, with a possible D match to TRBD1 (5 bases). Sequencing was performed on PBMCs or T cells enriched from blood (not recorded which). CDR3 coding DNA: TGCGCCAGCAGCTCAATTCGAGACAGAGGATTCTACGAGCAGTACTTC. Protein product: CASSSIRDRGFYEQYF.